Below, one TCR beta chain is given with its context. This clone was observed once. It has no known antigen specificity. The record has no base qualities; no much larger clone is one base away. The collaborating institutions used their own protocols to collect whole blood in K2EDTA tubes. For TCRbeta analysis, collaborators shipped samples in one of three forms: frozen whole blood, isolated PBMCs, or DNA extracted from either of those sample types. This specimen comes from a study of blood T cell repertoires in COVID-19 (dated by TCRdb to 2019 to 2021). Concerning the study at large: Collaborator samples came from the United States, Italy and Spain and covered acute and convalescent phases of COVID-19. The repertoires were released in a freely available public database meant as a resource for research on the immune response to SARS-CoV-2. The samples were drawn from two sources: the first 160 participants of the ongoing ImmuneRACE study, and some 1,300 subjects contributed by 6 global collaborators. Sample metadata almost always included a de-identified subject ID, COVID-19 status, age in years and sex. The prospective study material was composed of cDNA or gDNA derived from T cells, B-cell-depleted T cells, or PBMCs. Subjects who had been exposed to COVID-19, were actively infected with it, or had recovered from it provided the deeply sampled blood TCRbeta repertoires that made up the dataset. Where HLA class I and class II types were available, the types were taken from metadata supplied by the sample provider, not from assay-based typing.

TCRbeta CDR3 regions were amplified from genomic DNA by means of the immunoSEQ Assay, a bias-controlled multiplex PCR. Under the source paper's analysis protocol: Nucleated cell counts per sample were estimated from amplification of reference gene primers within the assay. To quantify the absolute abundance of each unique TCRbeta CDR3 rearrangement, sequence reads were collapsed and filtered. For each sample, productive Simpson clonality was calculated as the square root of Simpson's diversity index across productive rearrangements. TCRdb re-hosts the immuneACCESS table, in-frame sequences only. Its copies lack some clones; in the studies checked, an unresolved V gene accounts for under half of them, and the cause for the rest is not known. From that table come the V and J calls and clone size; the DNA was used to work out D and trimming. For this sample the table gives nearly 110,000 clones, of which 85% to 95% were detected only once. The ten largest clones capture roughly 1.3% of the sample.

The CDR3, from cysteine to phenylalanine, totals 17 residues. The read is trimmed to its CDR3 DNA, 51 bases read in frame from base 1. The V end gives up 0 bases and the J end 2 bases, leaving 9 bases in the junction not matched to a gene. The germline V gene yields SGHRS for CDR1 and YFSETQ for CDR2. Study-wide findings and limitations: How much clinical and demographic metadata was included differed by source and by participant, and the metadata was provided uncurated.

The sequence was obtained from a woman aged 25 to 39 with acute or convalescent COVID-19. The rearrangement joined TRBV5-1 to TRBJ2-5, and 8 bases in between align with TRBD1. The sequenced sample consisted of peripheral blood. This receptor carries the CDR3 CASSLGRQGALQETQYF. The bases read TGCGCCAGCAGCTTGGGACGGCAGGGGGCTCTGCAAGAGACCCAGTACTTC.